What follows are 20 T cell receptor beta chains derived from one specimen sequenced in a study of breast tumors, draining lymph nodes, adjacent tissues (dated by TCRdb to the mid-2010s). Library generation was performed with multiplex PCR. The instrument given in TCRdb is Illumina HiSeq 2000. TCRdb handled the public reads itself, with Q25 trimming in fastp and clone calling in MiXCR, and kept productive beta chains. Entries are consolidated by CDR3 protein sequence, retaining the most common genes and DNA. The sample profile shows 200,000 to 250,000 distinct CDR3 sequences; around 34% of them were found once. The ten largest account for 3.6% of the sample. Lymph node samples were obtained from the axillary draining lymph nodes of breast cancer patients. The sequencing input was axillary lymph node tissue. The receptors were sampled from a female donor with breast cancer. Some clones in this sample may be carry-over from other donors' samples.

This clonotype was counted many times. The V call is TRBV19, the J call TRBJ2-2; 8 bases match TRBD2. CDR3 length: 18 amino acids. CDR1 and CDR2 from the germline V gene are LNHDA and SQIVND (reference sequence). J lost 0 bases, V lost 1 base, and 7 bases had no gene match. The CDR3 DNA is TGTGCCAGTAGTATAGTAGGGCTAGCGGGTGCGAACACCGGGGAGCTGTTTTTT. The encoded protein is CASSIVGLAGANTGELFF.

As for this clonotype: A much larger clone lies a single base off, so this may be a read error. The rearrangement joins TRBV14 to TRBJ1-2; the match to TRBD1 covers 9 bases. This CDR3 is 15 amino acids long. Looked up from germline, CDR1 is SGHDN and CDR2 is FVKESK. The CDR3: CASSHVGQGYYGHTF. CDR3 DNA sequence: TGTGCCAGCAGCCACGTGGGACAGGGCTACTATGGCCACACCTTC.

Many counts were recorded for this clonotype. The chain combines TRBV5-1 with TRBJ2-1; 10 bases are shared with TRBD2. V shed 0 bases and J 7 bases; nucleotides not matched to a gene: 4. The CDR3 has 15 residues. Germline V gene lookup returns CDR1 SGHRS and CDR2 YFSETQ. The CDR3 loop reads CASSLELAGRNEQFF. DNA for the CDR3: TGCGCCAGCAGCTTGGAACTAGCGGGGAGGAATGAGCAGTTCTTC.

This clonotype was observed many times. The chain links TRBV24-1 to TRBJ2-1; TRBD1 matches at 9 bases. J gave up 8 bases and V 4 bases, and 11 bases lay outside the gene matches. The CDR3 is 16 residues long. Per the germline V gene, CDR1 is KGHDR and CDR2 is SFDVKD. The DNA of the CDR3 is TGTGCCACCAGTGACTCGGGACAGGGTCGTTTGGATGAGCAGTTCTTC. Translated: CATSDSGQGRLDEQFF.

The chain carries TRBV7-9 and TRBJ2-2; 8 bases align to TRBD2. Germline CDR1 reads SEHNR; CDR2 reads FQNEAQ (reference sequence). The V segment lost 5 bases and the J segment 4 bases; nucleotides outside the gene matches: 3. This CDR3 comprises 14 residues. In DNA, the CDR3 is TGTGCCAGCAGCGAACGGGAGGGCACCGGGGAGCTGTTTTTT. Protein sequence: CASSEREGTGELFF.

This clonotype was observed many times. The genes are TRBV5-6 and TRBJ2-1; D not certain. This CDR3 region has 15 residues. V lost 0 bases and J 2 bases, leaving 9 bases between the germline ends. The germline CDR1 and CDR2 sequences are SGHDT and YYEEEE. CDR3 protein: CASSLARFTYNEQFF. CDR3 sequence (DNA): TGTGCCAGCAGCTTGGCTAGATTTACCTACAATGAGCAGTTCTTC.

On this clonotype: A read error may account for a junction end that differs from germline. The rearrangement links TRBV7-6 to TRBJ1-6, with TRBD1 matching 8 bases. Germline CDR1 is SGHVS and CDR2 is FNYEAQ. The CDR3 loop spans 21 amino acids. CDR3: CASSFTITGQGSPSYNSPLHF. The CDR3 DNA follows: TGTGCTAGCAGTTTCACCATAACCGGACAGGGATCACCCTCCTATAATTCACCCCTCCACTTT.

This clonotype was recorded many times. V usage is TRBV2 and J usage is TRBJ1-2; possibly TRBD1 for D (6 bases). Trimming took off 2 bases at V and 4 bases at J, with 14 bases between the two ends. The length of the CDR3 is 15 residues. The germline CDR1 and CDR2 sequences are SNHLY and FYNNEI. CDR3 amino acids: CASSERLDSLYGYTF. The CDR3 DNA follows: TGTGCCAGCAGTGAAAGGTTGGACAGCCTCTATGGCTACACCTTC.

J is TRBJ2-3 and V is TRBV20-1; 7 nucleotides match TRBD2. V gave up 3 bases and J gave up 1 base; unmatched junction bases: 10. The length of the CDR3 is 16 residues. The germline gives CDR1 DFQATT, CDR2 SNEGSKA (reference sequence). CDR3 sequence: CSASYSVAGGTDTQYF. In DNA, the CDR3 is TGCAGTGCTAGTTATTCGGTAGCGGGCGGCACAGATACGCAGTATTTT.

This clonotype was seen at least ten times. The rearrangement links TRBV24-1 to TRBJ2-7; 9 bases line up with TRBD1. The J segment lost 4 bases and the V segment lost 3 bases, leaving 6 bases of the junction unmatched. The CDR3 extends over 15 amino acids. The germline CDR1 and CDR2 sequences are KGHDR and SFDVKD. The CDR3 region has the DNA TGTGCCACCAGTGATCCGGGACAGGGAAAATACGAGCAGTACTTC. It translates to CATSDPGQGKYEQYF.

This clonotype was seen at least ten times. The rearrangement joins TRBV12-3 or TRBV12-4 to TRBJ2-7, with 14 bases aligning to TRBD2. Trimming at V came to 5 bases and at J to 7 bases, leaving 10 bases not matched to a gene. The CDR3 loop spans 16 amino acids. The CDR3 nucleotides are TGTGCCAGCAGTGCAACGACTAGCGGGAGGGCCGGAGAGCAGTACTTC. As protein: CASSATTSGRAGEQYF.

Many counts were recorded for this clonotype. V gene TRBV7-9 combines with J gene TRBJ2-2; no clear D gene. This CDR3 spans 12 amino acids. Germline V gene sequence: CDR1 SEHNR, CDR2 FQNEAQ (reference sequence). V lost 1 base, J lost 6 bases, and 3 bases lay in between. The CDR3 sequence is CASSLGPGELFF. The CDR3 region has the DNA TGTGCCAGCAGCTTAGGCCCCGGGGAGCTGTTTTTT.

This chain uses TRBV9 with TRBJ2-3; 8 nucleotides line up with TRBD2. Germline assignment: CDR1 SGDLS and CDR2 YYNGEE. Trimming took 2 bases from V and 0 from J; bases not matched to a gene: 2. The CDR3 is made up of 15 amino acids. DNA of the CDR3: TGTGCCAGCAGCGTTAGCGGGACTAGCACAGATACGCAGTATTTT. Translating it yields CASSVSGTSTDTQYF.

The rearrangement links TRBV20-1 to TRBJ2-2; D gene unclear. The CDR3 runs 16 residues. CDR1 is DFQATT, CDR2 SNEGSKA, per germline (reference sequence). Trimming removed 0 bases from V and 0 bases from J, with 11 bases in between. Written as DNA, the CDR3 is TGCAGTGCTAGAGATCTCCAGGAGTCGAACACCGGGGAGCTGTTTTTT. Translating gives CSARDLQESNTGELFF.

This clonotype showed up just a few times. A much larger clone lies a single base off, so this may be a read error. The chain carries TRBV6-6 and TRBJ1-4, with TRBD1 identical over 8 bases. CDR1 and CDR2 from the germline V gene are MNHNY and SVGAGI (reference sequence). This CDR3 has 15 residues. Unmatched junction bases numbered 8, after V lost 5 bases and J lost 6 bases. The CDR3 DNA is TGTGCCAGCAGTCACTGGCTCAGGGGGCATGAAAAACTGTTTTTT. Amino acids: CASSHWLRGHEKLFF.

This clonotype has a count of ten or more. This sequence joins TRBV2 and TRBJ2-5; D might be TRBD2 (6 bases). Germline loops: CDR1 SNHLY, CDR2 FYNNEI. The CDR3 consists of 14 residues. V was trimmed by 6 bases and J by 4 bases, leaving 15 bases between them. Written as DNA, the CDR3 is TGTGCCAGCAGCCATTCGGTGGGGGGAGAGACCCAGTACTTC. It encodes CASSHSVGGETQYF.

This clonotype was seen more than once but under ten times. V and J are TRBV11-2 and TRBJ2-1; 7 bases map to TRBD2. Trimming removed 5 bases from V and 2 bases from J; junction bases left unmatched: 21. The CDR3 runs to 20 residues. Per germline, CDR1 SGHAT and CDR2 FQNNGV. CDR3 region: CASSPRGTTGSGRTYNEQFF. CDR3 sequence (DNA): TGTGCCAGCAGCCCCCGTGGGACTACCGGGAGTGGGAGAACCTACAATGAGCAGTTCTTC.

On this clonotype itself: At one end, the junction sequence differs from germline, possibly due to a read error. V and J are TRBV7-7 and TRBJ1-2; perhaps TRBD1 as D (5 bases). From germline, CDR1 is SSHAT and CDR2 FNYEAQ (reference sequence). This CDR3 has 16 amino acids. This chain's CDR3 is CASSRLPYPGIESYTF. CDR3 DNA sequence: TGTGCTAGCAGCCGCCTCCCGTATCCAGGGATTGAGAGCTACACCTTC.

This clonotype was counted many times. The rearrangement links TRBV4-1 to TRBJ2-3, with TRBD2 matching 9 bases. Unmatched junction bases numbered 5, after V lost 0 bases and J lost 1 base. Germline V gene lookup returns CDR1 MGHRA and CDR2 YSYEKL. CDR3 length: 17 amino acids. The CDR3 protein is CASSQDLVAGGTDTQYF. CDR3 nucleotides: TGCGCCAGCAGCCAAGATCTCGTAGCGGGGGGCACAGATACGCAGTATTTT.

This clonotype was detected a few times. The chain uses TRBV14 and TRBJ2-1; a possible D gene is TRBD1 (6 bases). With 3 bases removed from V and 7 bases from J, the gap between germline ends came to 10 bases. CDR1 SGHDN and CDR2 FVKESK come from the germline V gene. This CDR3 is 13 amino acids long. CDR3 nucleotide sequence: TGTGCCAGCAGCCAGGGGGCGAATAATGAGCAGTTCTTC. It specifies CASSQGANNEQFF. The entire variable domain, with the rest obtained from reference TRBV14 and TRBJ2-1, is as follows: EAGVTQFPSHSVIEKGQTVTLRCDPISGHDNLYWYRRVMGKEIKFLLHFVKESKQDESGMPNNRFLAERTGGTYSTLKVQPAELEDSGVYFCASSQGANNEQFFGPGTRLTVL.